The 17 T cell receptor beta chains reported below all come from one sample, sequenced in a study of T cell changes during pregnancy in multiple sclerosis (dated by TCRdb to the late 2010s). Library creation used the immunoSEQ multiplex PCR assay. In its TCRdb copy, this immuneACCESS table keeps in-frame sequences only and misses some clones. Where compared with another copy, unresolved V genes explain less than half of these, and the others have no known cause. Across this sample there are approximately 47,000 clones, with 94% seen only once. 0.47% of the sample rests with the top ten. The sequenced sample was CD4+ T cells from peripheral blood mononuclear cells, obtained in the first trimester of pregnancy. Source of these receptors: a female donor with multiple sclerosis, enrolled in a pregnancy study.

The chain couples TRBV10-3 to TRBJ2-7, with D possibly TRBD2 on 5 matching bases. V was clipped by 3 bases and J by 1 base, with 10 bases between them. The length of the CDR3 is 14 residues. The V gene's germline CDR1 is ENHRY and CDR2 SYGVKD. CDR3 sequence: CAISDEGGSYEQYF. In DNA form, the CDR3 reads TGTGCCATCAGTGATGAGGGCGGATCCTACGAGCAGTACTTC.

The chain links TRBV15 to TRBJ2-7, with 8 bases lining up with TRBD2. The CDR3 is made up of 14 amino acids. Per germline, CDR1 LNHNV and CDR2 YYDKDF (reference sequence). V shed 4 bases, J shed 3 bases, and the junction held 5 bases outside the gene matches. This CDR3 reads CATSTGGAHYEQYF. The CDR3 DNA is TGTGCCACCAGCACCGGGGGGGCCCACTACGAGCAGTACTTC.

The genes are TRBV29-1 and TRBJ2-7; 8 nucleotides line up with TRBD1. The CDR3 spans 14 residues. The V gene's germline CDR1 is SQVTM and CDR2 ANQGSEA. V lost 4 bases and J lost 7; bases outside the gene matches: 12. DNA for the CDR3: TGCAGCGTTGTTCCCCAGGGGGCGTTACGGGAGCAGTACTTC. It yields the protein CSVVPQGALREQYF.

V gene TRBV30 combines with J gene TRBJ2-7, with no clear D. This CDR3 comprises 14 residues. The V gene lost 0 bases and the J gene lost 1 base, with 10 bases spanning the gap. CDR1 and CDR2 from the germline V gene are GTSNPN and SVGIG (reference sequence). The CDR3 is CAWSVRTKSYEQYF. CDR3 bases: TGTGCCTGGAGTGTACGCACTAAATCCTACGAGCAGTACTTC.

The CDR3 is CASSYSGGVSYEQYF. Written as DNA, the CDR3 is TGTGCCAGCAGTTACTCGGGAGGGGTCAGCTACGAGCAGTACTTC. This chain connects TRBV6-5 to TRBJ2-7, with TRBD2 matching over 7 bases. V dropped 0 bases and J dropped 3; count of bases not matched to a gene: 5. Germline CDR1 and CDR2: MNHEY and SVGAGI. The CDR3 covers 15 residues.

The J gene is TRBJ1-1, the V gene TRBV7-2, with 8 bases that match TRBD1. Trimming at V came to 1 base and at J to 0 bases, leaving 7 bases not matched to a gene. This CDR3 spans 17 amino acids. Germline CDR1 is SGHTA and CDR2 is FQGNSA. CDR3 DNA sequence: TGTGCCAGCAGCTTAGTGGGACAGGAGCACATGAACACTGAAGCTTTCTTT. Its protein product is CASSLVGQEHMNTEAFF.

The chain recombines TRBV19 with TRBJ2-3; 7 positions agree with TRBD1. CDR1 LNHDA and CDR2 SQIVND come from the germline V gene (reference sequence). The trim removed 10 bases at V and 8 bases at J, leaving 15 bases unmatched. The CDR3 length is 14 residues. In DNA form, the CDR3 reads TGTGCCACTTCGAGGGGGACAGAGACTGGTACGCAGTATTTT. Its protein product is CATSRGTETGTQYF.

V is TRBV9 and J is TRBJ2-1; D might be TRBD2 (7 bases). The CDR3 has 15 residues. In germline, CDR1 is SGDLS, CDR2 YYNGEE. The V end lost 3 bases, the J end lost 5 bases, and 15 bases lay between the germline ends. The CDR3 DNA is TGTGCCAGCAGCGAGGGTGGGGGGGGCCACAATGAGCAGTTCTTC. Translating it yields CASSEGGGGHNEQFF.

Here the CDR3 DNA reads TGCAGCGTTGCAGGGGTTACTGGTGAAAAACTGTTTTTT. Translating it yields CSVAGVTGEKLFF. The genes are TRBV29-1 and TRBJ1-4; maybe TRBD1 (6 bases). The V gene's germline CDR1 is SQVTM and CDR2 ANQGSEA. The CDR3 has 13 amino acids. The germline V and J ends were trimmed by 4 bases and 7 bases, with 13 bases remaining between them.

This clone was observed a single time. CDR3 loop: CASSTGLAIADTQYF. Here the CDR3 DNA reads TGTGCCAGCAGCACTGGACTAGCGATCGCAGATACGCAGTATTTT. The chain combines TRBV9 with TRBJ2-3; 9 bases map to TRBD2. Germline V gives CDR1 SGDLS, CDR2 YYNGEE. V dropped 4 bases and J dropped 4; count of bases not matched to a gene: 7. The CDR3 runs to 15 residues.

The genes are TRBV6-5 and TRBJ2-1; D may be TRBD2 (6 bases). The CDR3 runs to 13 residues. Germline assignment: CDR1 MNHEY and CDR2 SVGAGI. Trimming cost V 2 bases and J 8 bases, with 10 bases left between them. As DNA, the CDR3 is TGTGCCAGCAGTTACGGGACTCGGGATGAGCAGTTCTTC. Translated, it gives CASSYGTRDEQFF.

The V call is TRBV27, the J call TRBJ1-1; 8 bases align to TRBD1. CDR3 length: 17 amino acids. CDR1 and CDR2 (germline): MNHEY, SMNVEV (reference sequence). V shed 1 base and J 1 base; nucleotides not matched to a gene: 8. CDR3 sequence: CASSLYGQGGRNTEAFF. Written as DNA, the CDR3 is TGTGCCAGCAGTTTATACGGACAGGGAGGCCGGAACACTGAAGCTTTCTTT.

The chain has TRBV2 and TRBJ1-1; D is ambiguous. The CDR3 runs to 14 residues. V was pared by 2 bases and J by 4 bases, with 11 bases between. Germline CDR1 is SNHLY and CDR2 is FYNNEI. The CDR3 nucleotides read TGTGCCAGCAGTGAAACACAAACCCTCACTGAAGCTTTCTTT. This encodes CASSETQTLTEAFF.

CDR3 sequence: CASSVGPGPEAFF. Here the CDR3 DNA reads TGTGCCAGCAGCGTAGGACCAGGCCCAGAAGCTTTCTTT. The V gene is TRBV9, the J gene TRBJ1-1; D is undetermined. Germline-derived CDR1 and CDR2 are SGDLS and YYNGEE. The CDR3 length is 13 residues. The V gene lost 0 bases and the J gene lost 8 bases, with 11 bases spanning the gap.

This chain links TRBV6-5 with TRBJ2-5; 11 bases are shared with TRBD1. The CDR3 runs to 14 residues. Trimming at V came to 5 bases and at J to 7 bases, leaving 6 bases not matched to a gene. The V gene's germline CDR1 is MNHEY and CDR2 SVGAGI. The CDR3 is CASSLRDRGGTQYF. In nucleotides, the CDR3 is TGTGCCAGCAGTCTCCGGGACAGGGGGGGGACCCAGTACTTC.

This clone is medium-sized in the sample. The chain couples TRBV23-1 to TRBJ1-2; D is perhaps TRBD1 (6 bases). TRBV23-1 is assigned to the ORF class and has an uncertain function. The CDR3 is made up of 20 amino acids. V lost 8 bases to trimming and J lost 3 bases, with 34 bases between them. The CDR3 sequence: CASPNPETGRRSACDYGYTF. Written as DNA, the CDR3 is TGCGCCAGCCCCAACCCCGAGACAGGCAGGAGATCAGCTTGTGACTATGGCTACACCTTC.

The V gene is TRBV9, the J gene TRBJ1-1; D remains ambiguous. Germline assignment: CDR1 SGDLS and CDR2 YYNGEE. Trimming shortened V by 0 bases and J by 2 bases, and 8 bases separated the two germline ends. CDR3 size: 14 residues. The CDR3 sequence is CASSVDAKNTEAFF. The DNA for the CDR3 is TGTGCCAGCAGCGTAGACGCGAAAAACACTGAAGCTTTCTTT.